The 4 T cell receptor beta chains reported below all come from one sample, sequenced in a study of blood T cell repertoires in COVID-19 (dated by TCRdb to the early 2020s). Library creation used the immunoSEQ multiplex PCR assay. TCRdb's version of the immuneACCESS table is confined to in-frame rearrangements and falls short of the full clone set. An unresolved V gene accounts for under half of the shortfall where checked; the remainder is of unknown origin. The sample has over 120,000 clones on record, 80% to 90% of them singletons. The leading ten clones occupy roughly 2.9% of the sample. Sequencing was performed on peripheral blood. The origin of the receptors is a man aged 60 to 75 with active or convalescent COVID-19.

This chain links TRBV2 with TRBJ1-2; D gene uncertain. Germline CDR1 SNHLY, CDR2 FYNNEI. V was clipped by 0 bases and J by 4 bases, with 9 bases between them. CDR3 size: 14 residues. CDR3 DNA: TGTGCCAGCAGTGAAGCCAGGTACGGCTATGGCTACACCTTC. Translated, it gives CASSEARYGYGYTF.

The chain recombines TRBV6-5 with TRBJ2-5; 8 nucleotides match TRBD2. This CDR3 spans 14 amino acids. V lost 6 bases to trimming and J lost 6 bases; unmatched junction nucleotides: 9. Germline CDR1 is MNHEY and CDR2 is SVGAGI. CDR3 amino acids: CASSSGLAGKTQYF. CDR3 DNA: TGTGCCAGCAGCTCCGGACTAGCTGGAAAGACCCAGTACTTC.

The V and J genes are TRBV29-1 and TRBJ2-5; D is uncertain. Germline V gene sequence: CDR1 SQVTM, CDR2 ANQGSEA. The CDR3 is made up of 11 amino acids. The V end lost 2 bases, the J end lost 5 bases, and 6 bases lay between the germline ends. This CDR3 is CSVELSETQYF. In DNA, the CDR3 is TGCAGCGTTGAACTCTCGGAGACCCAGTACTTC.

V gene TRBV5-1 combines with J gene TRBJ2-2; 8 nucleotides agree with TRBD1. V shed 4 bases and J 5 bases; nucleotides not matched to a gene: 4. CDR3 length: 14 residues. Germline assignment: CDR1 SGHRS and CDR2 YFSETQ. The DNA for the CDR3 is TGCGCCAGCAGCCCGACAGGGGAAACCGGGGAGCTGTTTTTT. Its protein is CASSPTGETGELFF.